This TCR beta chain was identified during a study of T cell responses to AZD1222 COVID-19 vaccine. TCRdb keeps only in-frame clones here, not all; method: immunoSEQ multiplex PCR. In the table there are 130,000 or so clones, 88% of which are singletons. V shed 6 bases and J shed 4 bases, with 16 bases lying between them. The CDR3 length is 14 residues. Germline V CDR1 and CDR2: SQVTM, ANQGSEA. This receptor was taken from an adult who received the AZD1222 COVID-19 vaccine. The sample consisted of peripheral blood, taken 28 days after the second AZD1222 dose. The V and J genes are TRBV29-1 and TRBJ1-5; the D is unclear. As DNA, the CDR3 is TGCAGCGTCGGACGGGCCAGGAATAATCAGCCCCAGCATTTT. Protein sequence: CSVGRARNNQPQHF.